The 19 T cell receptor beta chains below were found in one sample sequenced in a study of CD8+ T cells in alopecia areata. Stated treatment: oral pan-JAK inhibitor, 5-10 mg twice daily. RNA extraction was followed by reverse transcription into cDNA, which acted as the sequencing template. Sequenced by immunoSEQ multiplex PCR; TCRdb stores in-frame clones only, minus some. The sample shows 170,000 or so clones, roughly 50% of them seen only once. The sequences come from CD8+ T cells sorted from blood, collected at week 24, from a patient treated with tofacitinib. The receptors shown here come from a human donor with alopecia areata.

The chain has TRBV2 and TRBJ2-1; D unclear. The CDR3 covers 12 residues. Germline CDR1 SNHLY, CDR2 FYNNEI. The V end was cut by 6 bases, the J end by 8 bases, with 11 bases between. The CDR3 sequence is CASSLLRDEQFF. In DNA, the CDR3 is TGTGCCAGCAGCCTATTAAGGGATGAGCAGTTCTTC.

A few counts support this clone. This sequence joins TRBV4-3 and TRBJ2-7; D might be TRBD1 (6 bases). Germline V gives CDR1 LGHNA, CDR2 YSLEER. This CDR3 spans 15 amino acids. V gave up 0 bases and J gave up 3 bases, with 12 bases separating them. CDR3 sequence: CASSQEPQGIYEQYF. The DNA of the CDR3 is TGCGCCAGCAGCCAAGAACCCCAGGGGATCTACGAGCAGTACTTC.

This chain links TRBV30 with TRBJ1-1; no reliable D call. The germline V and J ends were trimmed by 4 bases and 6 bases, with 15 bases remaining between them. The CDR3 spans 13 residues. Germline assignment: CDR1 GTSNPN and CDR2 SVGIG (reference sequence). CDR3 loop: CAWTNGVNAEAFF. CDR3 nucleotide sequence: TGTGCCTGGACCAACGGAGTCAACGCTGAAGCTTTCTTT.

This clone occurred once. The rearrangement joins TRBV2 to TRBJ2-1; D remains unclear. Germline lookup yields CDR1 SNHLY and CDR2 FYNNEI. With 2 bases removed from V and 2 bases from J, the gap between germline ends came to 13 bases. CDR3 length equals 16 residues. CDR3 sequence (DNA): TGTGCCAGCAGTGAAAGGGATATCATAACCTACAATGAGCAGTTCTTC. Amino acid sequence: CASSERDIITYNEQFF.

This clone has a handful of counts. The J gene is TRBJ1-2, the V gene TRBV29-1, with 10 bases lining up with TRBD1. CDR1 is SQVTM and CDR2 is ANQGSEA in the germline V gene. CDR3 length equals 13 residues. Losses at the gene ends were 5 bases for V and 5 bases for J; bases not matched to a gene: 5. This CDR3 reads CSVSVDRGYGYTF. CDR3 nucleotides: TGCAGCGTTTCAGTGGACAGGGGGTATGGCTACACCTTC.

The genes are TRBV10-3 and TRBJ2-1, with 14 bases matching TRBD2. After removal of 7 bases from V and 2 bases from J, the junction contained 1 base not matched to a gene. The CDR3 spans 15 residues. CDR1 is ENHRY and CDR2 is SYGVKD in the germline V gene. The CDR3 DNA is TGTGCCATCATGGGACTAGCGGGGGCCTACAATGAGCAGTTCTTC. Amino acid sequence: CAIMGLAGAYNEQFF.

This clone appeared a few times. This chain's CDR3 is CASSDGTGGWNTEAFF. CDR3 sequence (DNA): TGTGCCAGCAGCGACGGGACAGGGGGCTGGAACACTGAAGCTTTCTTT. The gene calls are TRBV5-6 and TRBJ1-1, with 12 bases fitting TRBD1. The trim removed 4 bases at V and 1 base at J, leaving 5 bases unmatched. Germline V gene data show CDR1 as SGHDT and CDR2 as YYEEEE. CDR3 size: 16 residues.

The V call is TRBV13, the J call TRBJ1-2; TRBD1 matches 7 bases. V dropped 1 base and J dropped 7; count of bases not matched to a gene: 3. The germline gives CDR1 PRHDT, CDR2 FYEKMQ (reference sequence). The CDR3 runs to 13 residues. This CDR3 is CASSLEGAAGYTF. DNA of the CDR3: TGTGCCAGCAGCTTAGAGGGGGCAGCTGGCTACACCTTC.

The chain links TRBV6-5 to TRBJ1-5; D is unclear. From germline, CDR1 is MNHEY and CDR2 SVGAGI. Trimming removed 6 bases from V and 5 bases from J, with 17 bases in between. The CDR3 extends over 15 amino acids. The CDR3: CASSGGPLADQPQHF. CDR3 sequence (DNA): TGTGCCAGCAGCGGTGGACCCCTGGCAGATCAGCCCCAGCATTTT.

On this clone: The sample contains more than one DNA sequence encoding this CDR3. CDR3 in amino acids: CASSDRGTEAFF. The CDR3 DNA follows: TGTGCCAGCAGTGACAGGGGGACTGAAGCTTTCTTT. V gene TRBV19 combines with J gene TRBJ1-1; 9 nucleotides align to TRBD1. CDR3 length: 12 amino acids. Per the germline V gene, CDR1 is LNHDA and CDR2 is SQIVND (reference sequence). J lost 5 bases, V lost 9 bases, and 4 bases had no gene match. The complete variable domain, with remaining parts taken from reference TRBV19 and TRBJ1-1, reads DGGITQSPKYLFRKEGQNVTLSCEQNLNHDAMYWYRQDPGQGLRLIYYSQIVNDFQKGDIAEGYSVSREKKESFPLTVTSAQKNPTAFYLCASSDRGTEAFFGQGTRLTVV.

The chain carries TRBV12-5 and TRBJ2-7, with TRBD1 matching over 8 bases. With V trimmed by 3 bases and J by 2 bases, 3 bases remained unmatched. CDR3 length: 14 residues. Germline lookup yields CDR1 LGHNT and CDR2 FRNRAP. CDR3: CASGLQGGAYEQYF. CDR3 sequence (DNA): TGTGCTAGTGGTTTACAGGGGGGAGCCTACGAGCAGTACTTC.

The chain employs TRBV5-1 and TRBJ2-1, with 8 nucleotides matching TRBD2. Germline trimming cut 0 bases from V and 4 bases from J; bases unmatched to any gene: 6. CDR1 and CDR2 from the germline V gene are SGHRS and YFSETQ. CDR3 size: 16 residues. The CDR3 reads CASSLEVAGTYNEQFF. Here the CDR3 DNA reads TGCGCCAGCAGCTTGGAGGTAGCGGGGACATACAATGAGCAGTTCTTC.

This clone occurred once. J is TRBJ2-5 and V is TRBV2; weak D call: TRBD2 (6 bases). The V gene's germline CDR1 is SNHLY and CDR2 FYNNEI. CDR3 size: 15 residues. V was pared by 2 bases and J by 2 bases, with 12 bases between. CDR3 residues: CASSEFLGGQETQYF. In nucleotides, the CDR3 is TGTGCCAGCAGTGAATTTTTGGGAGGACAAGAGACCCAGTACTTC.

This clone was found many times. This chain connects TRBV7-6 to TRBJ1-4; D ambiguous. The germline V and J ends were trimmed by 2 bases and 5 bases, with 6 bases remaining between them. Germline V gene data show CDR1 as SGHVS and CDR2 as FNYEAQ. The CDR3 contains 13 residues. The CDR3 region has the DNA TGTGCCAGCAGCTTAAATACCAATGAAAAACTGTTTTTT. Its protein product is CASSLNTNEKLFF.

The rearrangement links TRBV7-9 to TRBJ1-2; D ambiguous. CDR3 length: 14 residues. Germline lookup yields CDR1 SEHNR and CDR2 FQNEAQ (reference sequence). Deletions cut 1 base from V and 7 bases from J, with 13 bases between. CDR3 coding DNA: TGTGCCAGCAGCTTAGTTTCAGACCAAACTGGCTACACCTTC. Protein product: CASSLVSDQTGYTF.

The J gene is TRBJ2-5, the V gene TRBV4-3; TRBD2 matches 8 bases. The CDR3 contains 14 residues. Germline assignment: CDR1 LGHNA and CDR2 YSLEER. Trimming at V came to 0 bases and at J to 4 bases, leaving 1 base not matched to a gene. CDR3 DNA sequence: TGCGCCAGCAGCCAAGAAAGCGGGAGAGAGACCCAGTACTTC. It is translated as CASSQESGRETQYF.

This clone was counted between two and nine times. J is TRBJ2-7 and V is TRBV4-3; 8 nucleotides align to TRBD2. Germline trimming cut 0 bases from V and 4 bases from J; bases unmatched to any gene: 8. Per the germline V gene, CDR1 is LGHNA and CDR2 is YSLEER. This CDR3 is 16 amino acids long. CDR3 region: CASSQDRASGLYEQYF. CDR3 bases: TGCGCCAGCAGCCAAGATAGGGCTAGCGGGTTGTACGAGCAGTACTTC.

This clone was seen a single time. This chain connects TRBV6-5 to TRBJ2-3; TRBD1 aligns across 8 bases. V was clipped by 2 bases and J by 0 bases; unmatched bases: 1. The CDR3 covers 15 residues. In germline, CDR1 is MNHEY, CDR2 SVGAGI. This CDR3 is CASSYRQGSTDTQYF. CDR3 nucleotides: TGTGCCAGCAGTTACAGACAGGGGAGCACAGATACGCAGTATTTT.

This clone showed up just once. J is TRBJ1-1 and V is TRBV4-1; tentatively, D is TRBD1 (5 bases). Germline V gives CDR1 MGHRA, CDR2 YSYEKL. The CDR3 is made up of 15 amino acids. Trimming pared 0 bases from V and 6 bases from J, leaving 14 bases between. DNA for the CDR3: TGCGCCAGCAGCCAAGAAACGGGGGATGGGTCTGAAGCTTTCTTT. Protein product: CASSQETGDGSEAFF.